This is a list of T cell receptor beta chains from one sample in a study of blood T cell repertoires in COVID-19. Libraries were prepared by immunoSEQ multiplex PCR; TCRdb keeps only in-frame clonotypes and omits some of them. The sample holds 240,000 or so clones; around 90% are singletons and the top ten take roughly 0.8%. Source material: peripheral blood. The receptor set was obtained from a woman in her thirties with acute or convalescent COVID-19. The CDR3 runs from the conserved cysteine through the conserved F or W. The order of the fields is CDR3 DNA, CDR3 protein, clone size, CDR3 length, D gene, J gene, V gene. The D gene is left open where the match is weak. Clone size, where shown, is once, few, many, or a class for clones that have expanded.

TGTGCCACCAGCACACTGACAGGACCCTACGAGCAGTACTTC CATSTLTGPYEQYF . 14 . TRBJ2-7 TRBV15
TGTGCCAGCAGGACTACCGACAGGGTGCTGGAGACCCAGTACTTC CASRTTDRVLETQYF . 15 TRBD1 TRBJ2-5 TRBV2
TGTGCCAGCAGCTCCACAGGGGACCCCTACGAGCAGTACTTC CASSSTGDPYEQYF . 14 TRBD1 TRBJ2-7 TRBV7-3
TGCAGTCACTACACTACCAGCTCCTACAATGAGCAGTTCTTC CSHYTTSSYNEQFF . 14 . TRBJ2-1 TRBV29-1
TGTGCCAGCAGCTCAATGACCCGGAAACAGGGGGCCTACAATGAGCAGTTCTTC CASSSMTRKQGAYNEQFF . 18 TRBD1 TRBJ2-1 TRBV5-4
TGTGCCAGCAGCTTGAGAGTGAGCTCCTACGAGCAGTACTTC CASSLRVSSYEQYF once 14 . TRBJ2-7 TRBV7-8
TGCGCCAGCAGCCGATTAACCCAGTCCACCGGGGAGCTGTTTTTT CASSRLTQSTGELFF . 15 . TRBJ2-2 TRBV4-3
TGTGCCAGCAGCGCAGCGCTTAGCCCTCAGCCCCAGCATTTT CASSAALSPQPQHF once 14 . TRBJ1-5 TRBV7-2
TGTGCCAGCAGCGGGAACCCGGGACTAGCTGGGGAGCAGTACTTC CASSGNPGLAGEQYF . 15 TRBD2 TRBJ2-7 TRBV9
TGTGCCAGCAGCCATCCTTATGGGGAGGAGGCCCAGTACTTC CASSHPYGEEAQYF . 14 . TRBJ2-5 TRBV4-2
TGTGCCAGCAGCGTAGGCGGTAGCCCTACCGGGGAGCTGTTTTTT CASSVGGSPTGELFF . 15 . TRBJ2-2 TRBV9
TGTGCCAGCAGTCGGATTGGACAGGTCACAGGCCAGCCCCAGCATTTT CASSRIGQVTGQPQHF . 16 TRBD1 TRBJ1-5 TRBV6-2/TRBV6-3
TGTGCCAGCAGCGTCGCTAGCGGTTATCCAAATGAGCAGTTCTTC CASSVASGYPNEQFF . 15 TRBD2 TRBJ2-1 TRBV9
TGTGCCAGTAGTATTGGTGGGACAGCTCGGGGTACGCAGTATTTT CASSIGGTARGTQYF . 15 TRBD1 TRBJ2-3 TRBV19
TGTGCCAGCAGCTTGAGAGACAGGGGTAGGAATCAGCCCCAGCATTTT CASSLRDRGRNQPQHF . 16 TRBD1 TRBJ1-5 TRBV5-6
TGTGCCACCTTGGGGCAGGGGATGAATGAGCAGTTCTTC CATLGQGMNEQFF . 13 . TRBJ2-1 TRBV6-5
TGTGCCAGCAGTTCCCCGGGACAGGGGCGATATGGCTACACCTTC CASSSPGQGRYGYTF . 15 TRBD1 TRBJ1-2 TRBV27
TGCGCCAGCAGCCAAGAATCCTCCGGGACTAGCGGGAGCTATGAGCAGTTCTTC CASSQESSGTSGSYEQFF . 18 TRBD2 TRBJ2-1 TRBV4-3
TGCGCCAGCTCCCGGACAGAACCCTACGAGCAGTACTTC CASSRTEPYEQYF . 13 . TRBJ2-7 TRBV5-1
TGTGCCAGCAGCTTCGCAGGGGGGACTACAGATACGCAGTATTTT CASSFAGGTTDTQYF . 15 . TRBJ2-3 TRBV6-2/TRBV6-3
TGTGCCAGCAGCTTGACTACTCCGGGACTAGCGGGAGGCGGGGATACGCAGTATTTT CASSLTTPGLAGGGDTQYF . 19 TRBD2 TRBJ2-3 TRBV5-6
TGTGCCATCAGTCCGGATGGAGTCACCGGGGAGCTGTTTTTT CAISPDGVTGELFF once 14 . TRBJ2-2 TRBV10-3
TGTGCCAGTACTATGACAGGGAGCTCTGGAAACACCATATATTTT CASTMTGSSGNTIYF once 15 TRBD1 TRBJ1-3 TRBV19
TGTGCCAGCAGGACCGCCGGGACTCAAGGGGATACGCAGTATTTT CASRTAGTQGDTQYF once 15 . TRBJ2-3 TRBV5-4
TGTGCCAGCAGCTTGGAGGCGGAACGTTACACTGAAGCTTTCTTT CASSLEAERYTEAFF . 15 . TRBJ1-1 TRBV5-5
TGTGCCAGCAGCCTACAGGGTTTTGGCTATGGCTACACCTTC CASSLQGFGYGYTF . 14 . TRBJ1-2 TRBV14
TGCGCCAGCGCGCAGGGGGTAAACAATGAGCAGTTCTTC CASAQGVNNEQFF . 13 TRBD1 TRBJ2-1 TRBV10-1
TGCAGCGTTAGGGGATACGAGCAGTACTTC CSVRGYEQYF . 10 . TRBJ2-7 TRBV29-1
TGTGCCAGCAGTCCGACAGTTACCGGGGAGCTGTTTTTT CASSPTVTGELFF . 13 . TRBJ2-2 TRBV6-2/TRBV6-3
TGTGCCACCAGCGGGGACATAGCGGGAGGGTTTGGCGAGCAGTACTTC CATSGDIAGGFGEQYF . 16 TRBD2 TRBJ2-7 TRBV15
TGTGCCAGTAGTATAGATAGAGGACAGCAAAATCAGCCCCAGCATTTT CASSIDRGQQNQPQHF . 16 . TRBJ1-5 TRBV19
TGTGCCAGCAGTCCCCTGAGGACAGCAAACACCGGGGAGCTGTTTTTT CASSPLRTANTGELFF . 16 . TRBJ2-2 TRBV6-4
TGTGCCTGGAGAAACCAGGGAGGTAATTCACCCCTCCACTTT CAWRNQGGNSPLHF few 14 . TRBJ1-6 TRBV30
TGTGCCAGCTCCCTCACAGGGGTCAATGAGCAGTTCTTC CASSLTGVNEQFF . 13 TRBD1 TRBJ2-1 TRBV18
TGTGCCAGCAGTCGATTCAGGGGCTTACTTTGGGAAGAGACCCAGTACTTC CASSRFRGLLWEETQYF . 17 . TRBJ2-5 TRBV11-3
TGTGCCAGCAGCGTGTCAGGGCGCCCCGGGGAGCTGTTTTTT CASSVSGRPGELFF few 14 . TRBJ2-2 TRBV9
TGTGCCAGCCTCCGAAGGACTCAAGAGACCCAGTACTTC CASLRRTQETQYF once 13 . TRBJ2-5 TRBV6-6
TGTGCCAGCAGCCCCTTAGCGGGAGACACAGATACGCAGTATTTT CASSPLAGDTDTQYF . 15 TRBD2 TRBJ2-3 TRBV7-2
TGTGCCAGCAGGTACACTCCCGGGACAGGGGACCTGAGCGAGCAGTACTTC CASRYTPGTGDLSEQYF . 17 TRBD1 TRBJ2-7 TRBV6-2/TRBV6-3
TGTGCCAGCAGCTCCCAGGGGGTAGGTTCACCCCTCCACTTT CASSSQGVGSPLHF . 14 TRBD1 TRBJ1-6 TRBV7-2
TGTGCCAGCAGCACCCGGGACAGGGGTGGAAATACGCAGTATTTT CASSTRDRGGNTQYF . 15 TRBD1 TRBJ2-3 TRBV7-2
TGTGCCAGCAGCGTCGACAGGGGCCAAGAGACCCAGTACTTC CASSVDRGQETQYF . 14 TRBD1 TRBJ2-5 TRBV9
TGTGCCACTAGCGGGGATCCGGGACAACAATTTAGCTCCTACAATGAGCAGTTCTTC CATSGDPGQQFSSYNEQFF few 19 TRBD2 TRBJ2-1 TRBV24-1
TGTGCCAGCAGTGAATTCCCTAGCACCACTAACAATGAGCAGTTCTTC CASSEFPSTTNNEQFF . 16 . TRBJ2-1 TRBV25-1
TGTGCCAGTAGTTTGTGGATCCAGGGAAAGTTGAGGGAGCAGTACTTC CASSLWIQGKLREQYF . 16 . TRBJ2-7 TRBV19
TGTGCCAGCAGTACCGGGGTGAGGAATGAGCAGTTCTTC CASSTGVRNEQFF . 13 . TRBJ2-1 TRBV12-3/TRBV12-4
TGTGCCAGCCGACAGGTATCTGGAAACACCATATATTTT CASRQVSGNTIYF . 13 . TRBJ1-3 TRBV6-5
TGTGCCAGCAGTTCGACTAGCGGGAGGATCAAGGAGACCCAGTACTTC CASSSTSGRIKETQYF . 16 TRBD2 TRBJ2-5 TRBV11-2
TGTGCCAGCAGTCCACCGGTCGGGCTAGCGGAAAACACCGGGGAGCTGTTTTTT CASSPPVGLAENTGELFF few 18 TRBD2 TRBJ2-2 TRBV13
TGTGCCAGTAGTATCACCTCTGGGGGCGTTACTGGAAACACCATATATTTT CASSITSGGVTGNTIYF . 17 . TRBJ1-3 TRBV19
TGTGCCAGCAGCTTCAAGCGGGAGTCCTACAATGAGCAGTTCTTC CASSFKRESYNEQFF . 15 TRBD2 TRBJ2-1 TRBV5-4
TGTGCCAGCAGTCGTGGGAGGAACAATTCACCCCTCCACTTT CASSRGRNNSPLHF . 14 . TRBJ1-6 TRBV5-6
TGTGCCAGCAGCCAAGTGGGGGCGGGTGCTTCTGAGCAGTACTTC CASSQVGAGASEQYF . 15 . TRBJ2-7 TRBV3-1/TRBV3-2
TGTGCCTGGAGTCGGGGACAGGGGGCGCGGAACGAGCAGTACTTC CAWSRGQGARNEQYF . 15 TRBD1 TRBJ2-7 TRBV30
TGTGCCAGTAGCAAAACAGGGATCGGCTCCTACGAGCAGTACTTC CASSKTGIGSYEQYF . 15 . TRBJ2-7 TRBV19